This T cell receptor (beta chain) originates from a study of radiotherapy plus CTLA-4 blockade in lung cancer. The CDR3 is 14 residues long. CDR1 is SGHTA and CDR2 is FQGNSA in the germline V gene. V lost 0 bases and J lost 6, with 12 bases in between. Treatment of patients with chemo-refractory metastatic non-small-cell lung cancer consisted of focal radiation plus CTLA-4 blockade with ipilimumab. This table comes from immunoSEQ multiplex PCR, and its TCRdb copy is limited to in-frame clones, with some not included. The sample lists tens of thousands of clones, 70% to 80% occurring once. The source material was peripheral blood, sampled from a patient treated with radiotherapy plus ipilimumab. The sequence was obtained from a human donor with non-small cell lung cancer who had a complete response to radiotherapy plus ipilimumab. The chain employs TRBV7-2 and TRBJ2-7; D ambiguous. The CDR3 sequence: CASSLAALSGEQYF. CDR3 DNA sequence: TGTGCCAGCAGCTTAGCGGCCCTCTCGGGCGAGCAGTACTTC. Full variable domain (missing parts from reference TRBV7-2 and TRBJ2-7): GAGVSQSPSNKVTEKGKDVELRCDPISGHTALYWYRQSLGQGLEFLIYFQGNSAPDKSGLPSDRFSAERTGGSVSTLTIQRTQQEDSAVYLCASSLAALSGEQYFGPGTRLTVT.